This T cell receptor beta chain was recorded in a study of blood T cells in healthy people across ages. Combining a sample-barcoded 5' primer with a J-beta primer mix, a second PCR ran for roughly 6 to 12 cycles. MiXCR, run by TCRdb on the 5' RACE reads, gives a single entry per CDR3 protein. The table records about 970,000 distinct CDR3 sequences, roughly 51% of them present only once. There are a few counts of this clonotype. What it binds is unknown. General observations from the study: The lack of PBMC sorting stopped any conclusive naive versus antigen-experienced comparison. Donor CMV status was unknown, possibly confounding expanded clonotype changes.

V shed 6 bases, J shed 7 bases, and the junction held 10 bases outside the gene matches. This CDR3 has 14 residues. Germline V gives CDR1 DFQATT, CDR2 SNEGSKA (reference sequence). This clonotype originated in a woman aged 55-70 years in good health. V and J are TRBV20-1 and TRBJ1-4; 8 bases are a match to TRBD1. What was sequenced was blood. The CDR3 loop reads CSAVSNRGGEKLFF. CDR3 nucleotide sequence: TGCAGTGCCGTCTCCAACAGGGGGGGTGAAAAACTGTTTTTT.